The T cell receptor (beta chain) under discussion was sequenced for a study of blood T cell repertoires in COVID-19. Study-level information: Specimens from acute and convalescent COVID-19 originated in the United States, Italy and Spain. The analysed material was cDNA or gDNA that came from T cells, B-cell-depleted T cells, or PBMCs.

Methods used by the authors: Reference gene primers were amplified, and this amplification served to estimate nucleated cell counts. Assay: immunoSEQ multiplex PCR; the TCRdb copy retains only in-frame clones and omits some. That table is the source of V, J and clone size, and D and trimming were worked out from the DNA. In the table there are 110,000 or so clones, around 90% of which are singletons. The germline V gene has CDR1 MNHEY and CDR2 SVGAGI. The V end lost 7 bases, the J end lost 9 bases, and 13 bases lay between the germline ends. The CDR3 loop spans 13 amino acids. The sequencing sample was made of peripheral blood. The sequence came from a human donor in a cohort sampled during active COVID-19. V and J are TRBV6-5 and TRBJ1-6, with D possibly TRBD1 on 5 matching bases. CDR3: CASKDPGVSPLHF. In DNA form, the CDR3 reads TGTGCCAGCAAGGACCCGGGGGTTTCACCCCTCCACTTT.